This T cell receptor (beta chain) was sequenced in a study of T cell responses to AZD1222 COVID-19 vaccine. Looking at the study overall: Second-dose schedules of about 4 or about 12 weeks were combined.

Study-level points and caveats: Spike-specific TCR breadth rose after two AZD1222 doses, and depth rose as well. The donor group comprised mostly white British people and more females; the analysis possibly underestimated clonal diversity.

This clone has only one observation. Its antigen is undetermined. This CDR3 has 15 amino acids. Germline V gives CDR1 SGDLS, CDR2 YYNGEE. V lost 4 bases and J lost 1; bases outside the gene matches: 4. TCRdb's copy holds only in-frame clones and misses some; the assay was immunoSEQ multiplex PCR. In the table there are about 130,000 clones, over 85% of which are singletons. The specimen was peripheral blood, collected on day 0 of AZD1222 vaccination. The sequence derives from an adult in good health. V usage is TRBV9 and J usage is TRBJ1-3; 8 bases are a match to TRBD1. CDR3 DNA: TGTGCCAGCAGCCCTCAGGGGGCTTCTGGAAACACCATATATTTT. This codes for CASSPQGASGNTIYF.